The TCR beta chain under discussion was sequenced for a study of blood T cell repertoires in COVID-19. Study summary: Samples representing acute and convalescent COVID-19 were sourced from the United States, Italy and Spain. PBMCs, B-cell-depleted T cells, or T cells were the source of the cDNA or gDNA that made up the material.

In the study's own analysis: Counts of nucleated cells, estimated from reference gene primer amplification, were obtained. The assay was immunoSEQ multiplex PCR, and TCRdb's table has in-frame clones only and misses some. The V and J calls and clone size come from that table; D and trimming were worked out from the DNA. The sample includes roughly 270,000 clones, approximately 86% seen only once; the top ten take almost 9.5%. This clone was counted once. Germline CDR1 is SGHAT and CDR2 is FQNNGV. With V trimmed by 3 bases and J by 1 base, 1 base remained unmatched. The CDR3 spans 15 residues. This sequence originates from a man in his late teens or twenties with active or convalescent COVID-19. The sample comprised peripheral blood. This sequence joins TRBV11-2 and TRBJ2-5, with 11 positions matching TRBD2. CDR3 bases: TGTGCCAGCAGCTTGGGACTAGCGGTCCAAGAGACCCAGTACTTC. Translation gives CASSLGLAVQETQYF.